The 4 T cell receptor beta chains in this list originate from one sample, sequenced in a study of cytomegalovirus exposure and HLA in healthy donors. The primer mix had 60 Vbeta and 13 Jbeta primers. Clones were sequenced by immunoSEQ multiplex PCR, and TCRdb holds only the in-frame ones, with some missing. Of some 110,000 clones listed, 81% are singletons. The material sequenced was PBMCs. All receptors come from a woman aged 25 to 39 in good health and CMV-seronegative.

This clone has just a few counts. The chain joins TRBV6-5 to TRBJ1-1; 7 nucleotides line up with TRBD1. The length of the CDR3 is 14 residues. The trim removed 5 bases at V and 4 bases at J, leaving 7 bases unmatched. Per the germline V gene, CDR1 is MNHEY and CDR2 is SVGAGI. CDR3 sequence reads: CASSADRVGTEAFF. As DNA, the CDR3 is TGTGCCAGCAGTGCCGACAGGGTCGGCACTGAAGCTTTCTTT.

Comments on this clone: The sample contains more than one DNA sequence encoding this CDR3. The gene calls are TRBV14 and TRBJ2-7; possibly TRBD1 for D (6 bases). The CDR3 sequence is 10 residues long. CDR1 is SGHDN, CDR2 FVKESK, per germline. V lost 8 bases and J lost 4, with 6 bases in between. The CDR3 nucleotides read TGTGCCAGCGGGACATACGAGCAGTACTTC. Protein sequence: CASGTYEQYF. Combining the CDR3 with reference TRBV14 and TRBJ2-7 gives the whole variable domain EAGVTQFPSHSVIEKGQTVTLRCDPISGHDNLYWYRRVMGKEIKFLLHFVKESKQDESGMPNNRFLAERTGGTYSTLKVQPAELEDSGVYFCASGTYEQYFGPGTRLTVT.

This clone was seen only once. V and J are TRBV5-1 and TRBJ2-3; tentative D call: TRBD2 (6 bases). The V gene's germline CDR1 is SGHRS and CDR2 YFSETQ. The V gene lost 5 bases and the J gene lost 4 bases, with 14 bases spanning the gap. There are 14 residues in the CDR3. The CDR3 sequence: CASSISEGPDTQYF. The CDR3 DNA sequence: TGCGCCAGCAGTATTTCGGAGGGCCCAGATACGCAGTATTTT.

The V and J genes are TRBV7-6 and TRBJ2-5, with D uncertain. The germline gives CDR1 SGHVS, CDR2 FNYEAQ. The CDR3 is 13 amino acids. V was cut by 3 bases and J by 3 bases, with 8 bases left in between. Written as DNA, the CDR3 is TGTGCCAGCAGCTTGACTGGCGAAGAGACCCAGTACTTC. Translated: CASSLTGEETQYF.